Detailed here is one TCR beta chain. This sample is drawn from a study of blood T cell repertoires in COVID-19. TCRdb's table, derived via immunoSEQ multiplex PCR, lists solely in-frame clones and lacks some. Of around 450,000 clones listed, about 89% are singletons. The material sequenced was peripheral blood. The sequence derives from a woman aged 30 to 39 with acute or convalescent COVID-19.

CDR3 amino acids: CASRTSGGPQETQYF. The DNA for the CDR3 is TGTGCCAGCAGAACTAGCGGGGGACCCCAAGAGACCCAGTACTTC. The chain combines TRBV6-5 with TRBJ2-5, with TRBD2 matching over 11 bases. CDR1 and CDR2 (germline): MNHEY, SVGAGI. The CDR3 runs 15 residues. Losses at the gene ends were 6 bases for V and 1 base for J; bases not matched to a gene: 4.